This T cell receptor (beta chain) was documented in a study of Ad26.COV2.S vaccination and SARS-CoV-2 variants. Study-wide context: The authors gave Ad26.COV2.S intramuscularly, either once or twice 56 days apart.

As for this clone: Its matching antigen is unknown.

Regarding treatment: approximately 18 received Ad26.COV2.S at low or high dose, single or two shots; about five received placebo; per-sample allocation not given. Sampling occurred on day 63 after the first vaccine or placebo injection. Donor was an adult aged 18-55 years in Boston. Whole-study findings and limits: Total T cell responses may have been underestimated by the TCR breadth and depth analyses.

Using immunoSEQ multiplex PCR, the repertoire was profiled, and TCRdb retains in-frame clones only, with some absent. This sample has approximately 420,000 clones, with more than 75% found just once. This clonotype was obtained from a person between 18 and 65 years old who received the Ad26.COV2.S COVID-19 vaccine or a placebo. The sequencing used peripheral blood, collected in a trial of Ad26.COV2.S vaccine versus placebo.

CDR3 sequence reads: CASSLHGQEQFF. The CDR3, as DNA: TGTGCCAGCAGCCTCCATGGACAAGAGCAGTTCTTC. This chain uses TRBV7-2 with TRBJ2-1, with D possibly being TRBD1 (5 bases). V was shortened by 5 bases and J by 10 bases, with 12 bases between the two germline ends. The CDR3 has 12 residues. CDR1 is SGHTA, CDR2 FQGNSA, per germline. Together with reference TRBV7-2 and TRBJ2-1, the CDR3 gives the full variable domain: GAGVSQSPSNKVTEKGKDVELRCDPISGHTALYWYRQSLGQGLEFLIYFQGNSAPDKSGLPSDRFSAERTGGSVSTLTIQRTQQEDSAVYLCASSLHGQEQFFGPGTRLTVL.